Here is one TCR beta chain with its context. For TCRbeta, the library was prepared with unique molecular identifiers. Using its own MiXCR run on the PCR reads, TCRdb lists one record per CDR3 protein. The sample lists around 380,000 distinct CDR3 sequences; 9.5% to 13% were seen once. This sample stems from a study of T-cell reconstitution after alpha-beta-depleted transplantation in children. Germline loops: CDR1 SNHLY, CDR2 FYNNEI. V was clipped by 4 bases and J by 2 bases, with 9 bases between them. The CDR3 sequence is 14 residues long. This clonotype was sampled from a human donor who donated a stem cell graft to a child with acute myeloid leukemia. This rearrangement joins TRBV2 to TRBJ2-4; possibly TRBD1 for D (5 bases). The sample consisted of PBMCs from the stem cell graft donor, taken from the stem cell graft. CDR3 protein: CASSGGVTKNIQYF. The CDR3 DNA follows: TGTGCCAGCAGTGGGGGCGTCACCAAAAACATTCAGTACTTC.